The 17 T cell receptor beta chains in this list originate from one sample, sequenced in a study of cytomegalovirus exposure and HLA in healthy donors. PCR primers comprised 60 Vbeta and 13 Jbeta primers. TCRdb keeps only in-frame clones here, not all; method: immunoSEQ multiplex PCR. Among 250,000 or so clones listed, 92% were seen once. Sequences were obtained from PBMCs. The receptor source for this set is a girl aged 2-10 years in good health and CMV-seronegative.

The V call is TRBV5-6, the J call TRBJ2-7; 9 bases fit TRBD2. CDR1 is SGHDT, CDR2 YYEEEE, per germline. With V trimmed by 4 bases and J by 5 bases, 10 bases remained unmatched. The CDR3 consists of 15 residues. CDR3 nucleotide sequence: TGTGCCAGCAGCCCGGGACTAGCCCCCAATGACGAGCAGTACTTC. Translating it yields CASSPGLAPNDEQYF.

V usage is TRBV4-1 and J usage is TRBJ1-2; D perhaps matches TRBD1 (5 bases). The V and J ends lost 2 bases and 3 bases respectively, with 10 bases between them. The CDR3 loop spans 14 amino acids. The V gene's germline CDR1 is MGHRA and CDR2 YSYEKL. The CDR3 region has the DNA TGCGCCAGCAGCCAAAACGACAGACACTATGGCTACACCTTC. The encoded protein is CASSQNDRHYGYTF.

The rearrangement joins TRBV10-2 to TRBJ1-2; D remains unclear. CDR1 is WSHSY and CDR2 is SAAADI in the germline V gene. CDR3 length: 14 residues. The germline V and J ends were trimmed by 3 bases and 2 bases, with 10 bases remaining between them. The chain's CDR3 is CASSESTPNYGYTF. CDR3 nucleotide sequence: TGCGCCAGCAGTGAATCGACACCCAACTATGGCTACACCTTC.

This clone was observed a single time. The chain carries TRBV5-4 and TRBJ2-1; possible D gene TRBD1, 6 bases. Trimming took off 3 bases at V and 6 bases at J, with 10 bases between the two ends. CDR1 and CDR2 (germline): SGHNT, YYREEE (reference sequence). The CDR3 runs to 13 residues. CDR3 bases: TGTGCCAGCAGCTCGACAGGACCCAATGAGCAGTTCTTC. It codes for CASSSTGPNEQFF.

The V gene is TRBV28, the J gene TRBJ1-1; 9 bases line up with TRBD1. The CDR3 contains 14 residues. V shed 5 bases and J 6 bases; nucleotides not matched to a gene: 7. Per the germline V gene, CDR1 is MDHEN and CDR2 is SYDVKM. In DNA form, the CDR3 reads TGTGCCAGCAGTCGCCGGACAGGGGCATCTGAAGCTTTCTTT. Encoded protein: CASSRRTGASEAFF.

The chain uses TRBV19 and TRBJ1-1; the D gene is possibly TRBD1 (6 bases). The V gene lost 4 bases and the J gene lost 4 bases, with 16 bases spanning the gap. The CDR3 is made up of 15 amino acids. Germline values: CDR1 LNHDA, CDR2 SQIVND (reference sequence). In DNA form, the CDR3 reads TGTGCCAGTAGTACCCAAGGCCAGGGGATCACTGAAGCTTTCTTT. Residues: CASSTQGQGITEAFF. Using reference TRBV19 and TRBJ1-1 for the parts outside the CDR3, the full variable domain is DGGITQSPKYLFRKEGQNVTLSCEQNLNHDAMYWYRQDPGQGLRLIYYSQIVNDFQKGDIAEGYSVSREKKESFPLTVTSAQKNPTAFYLCASSTQGQGITEAFFGQGTRLTVV.

The V gene is TRBV10-1, the J gene TRBJ1-5; no clear D. CDR1 WNHNN and CDR2 SYGVQD come from the germline V gene (reference sequence). Deletions cut 3 bases from V and 6 bases from J, with 9 bases between. This CDR3 has 13 residues. CDR3 DNA sequence: TGCGCCAGCAGTGAAGTGAGGGTTCAGCCCCAGCATTTT. Amino acid sequence: CASSEVRVQPQHF.

A single count supports this clone. The chain is built from TRBV7-9 and TRBJ1-4; TRBD1 might be the D (6 bases). Germline assignment: CDR1 SEHNR and CDR2 FQNEAQ (reference sequence). The CDR3 is 14 amino acids. The V end was cut by 3 bases, the J end by 8 bases, with 13 bases between. CDR3 nucleotide sequence: TGTGCCAGCAGCTTGGCCAGGGGCTCCGAAAAACTGTTTTTT. It specifies CASSLARGSEKLFF.

The chain combines TRBV15 with TRBJ2-3; D uncertain. The CDR3 consists of 15 residues. Trimming shortened V by 0 bases and J by 2 bases, and 9 bases separated the two germline ends. Looked up from germline, CDR1 is LNHNV and CDR2 is YYDKDF (reference sequence). CDR3 loop: CATSRDNKDTDTQYF. The CDR3 region has the DNA TGTGCCACCAGCAGAGATAACAAAGACACAGATACGCAGTATTTT.

The chain combines TRBV27 with TRBJ2-2; TRBD1 matches 9 bases. The CDR3 contains 16 residues. J was trimmed by 6 bases and V by 4 bases; bases with no gene match: 9. The germline CDR1 and CDR2 sequences are MNHEY and SMNVEV (reference sequence). The CDR3 bases are TGTGCCAGCAGTTCCACCGGGACAGGGTCGGCCGGGGAGCTGTTTTTT. Translated, it gives CASSSTGTGSAGELFF.

This chain joins TRBV7-9 and TRBJ1-1; a possible D gene is TRBD1 (6 bases). CDR3 length: 16 amino acids. The germline gives CDR1 SEHNR, CDR2 FQNEAQ (reference sequence). V was clipped by 3 bases and J by 3 bases, with 17 bases between them. This CDR3 reads CASSFPPGHRDTEAFF. In DNA form, the CDR3 reads TGTGCCAGCAGCTTCCCACCGGGTCACAGGGACACTGAAGCTTTCTTT. The entire variable domain, with the rest obtained from reference TRBV7-9 and TRBJ1-1, is as follows: DTGVSQNPRHKITKRGQNVTFRCDPISEHNRLYWYRQTLGQGPEFLTYFQNEAQLEKSRLLSDRFSAERPKGSFSTLEIQRTEQGDSAMYLCASSFPPGHRDTEAFFGQGTRLTVV.

This clone was recorded once. The rearrangement links TRBV5-6 to TRBJ2-3; D might be TRBD2 (6 bases). Germline V CDR1 and CDR2: SGHDT, YYEEEE. This CDR3 has 16 residues. V was clipped by 4 bases and J by 4 bases, with 19 bases between them. CDR3 sequence reads: CASSVGGEAPADTQYF. In DNA form, the CDR3 reads TGTGCCAGCAGCGTAGGAGGGGAGGCGCCCGCAGATACGCAGTATTTT.

About this clone itself: A junction boundary mismatches the germline segment, possibly from a read error. The chain combines TRBV15 with TRBJ1-1; 8 bases match TRBD1. Per germline, CDR1 LNHNV and CDR2 YYDKDF (reference sequence). The CDR3 totals 16 residues. CDR3 sequence (DNA): TGTGCCACTAGCAGACGATCGGGGACAGGGAACACTGAAGCTTTCTTT. Translating gives CATSRRSGTGNTEAFF.

This chain uses TRBV10-2 with TRBJ2-5; 8 nucleotides agree with TRBD2. In germline, CDR1 is WSHSY, CDR2 SAAADI. CDR3 length: 13 amino acids. Losses at the gene ends were 8 bases for V and 4 bases for J; bases not matched to a gene: 6. CDR3: CASRNGGGETQYF. In nucleotides, the CDR3 is TGCGCCAGCCGAAACGGGGGGGGAGAGACCCAGTACTTC.

The chain combines TRBV7-8 with TRBJ1-1; weak D call: TRBD1 (5 bases). Germline CDR1 and CDR2: SGHVS and FQNEAQ. Trimming pared 4 bases from V and 2 bases from J, leaving 8 bases between. There are 13 residues in the CDR3. Here the CDR3 DNA reads TGTGCCAGCAGCTCCCAGGGAAACACTGAAGCTTTCTTT. This sequence encodes CASSSQGNTEAFF.

This chain connects TRBV7-4 to TRBJ1-2; D is undetermined. V lost 1 base and J lost 0, with 18 bases in between. This CDR3 region has 18 residues. CDR1 and CDR2 (germline): SGHVT, SQSDAQ. The CDR3 region is CASSLVTSGGGSNYGYTF. CDR3 DNA sequence: TGTGCCAGCAGCTTAGTGACGTCTGGAGGCGGCTCTAACTATGGCTACACCTTC. Looking up the rest from reference TRBV7-4 and TRBJ1-2 gives the full variable domain: GAGVSQSPRYKVAKRGRDVALRCDSISGHVTLYWYRQTLGQGSEVLTYSQSDAQRDKSGRPSGRFSAERPERSVSTLKIQRTEQGDSAVYLCASSLVTSGGGSNYGYTFGSGTRLTVV.

The chain has TRBV2 and TRBJ2-3, with 9 bases lining up with TRBD2. CDR1 is SNHLY, CDR2 FYNNEI, per germline. V was clipped by 7 bases and J by 1 base; unmatched bases: 12. This CDR3 is 17 amino acids long. The CDR3 nucleotides are TGTGCCAGCACCGATAGACTAGCGGAGCGCCGCACAGATACGCAGTATTTT. Its protein is CASTDRLAERRTDTQYF.